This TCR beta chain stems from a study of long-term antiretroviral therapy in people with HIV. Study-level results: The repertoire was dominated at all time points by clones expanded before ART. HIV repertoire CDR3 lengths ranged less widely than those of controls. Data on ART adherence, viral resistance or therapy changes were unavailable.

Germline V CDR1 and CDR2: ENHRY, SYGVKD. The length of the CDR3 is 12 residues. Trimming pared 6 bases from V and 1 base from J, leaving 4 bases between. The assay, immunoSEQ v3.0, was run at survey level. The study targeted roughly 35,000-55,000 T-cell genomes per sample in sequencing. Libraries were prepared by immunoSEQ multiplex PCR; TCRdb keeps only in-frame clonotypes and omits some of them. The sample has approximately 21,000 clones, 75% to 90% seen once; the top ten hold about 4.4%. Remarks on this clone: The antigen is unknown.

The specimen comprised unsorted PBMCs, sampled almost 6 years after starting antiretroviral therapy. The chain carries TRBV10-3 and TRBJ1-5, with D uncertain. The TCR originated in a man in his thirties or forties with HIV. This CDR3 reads CAISESNQPQHF. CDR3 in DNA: TGTGCCATCAGCGAAAGCAATCAGCCCCAGCATTTT.